Shown below are 18 T cell receptor beta chains from a single sample sequenced in a study of glioma-infiltrating T cells. TCR alpha and beta CDR3 regions were amplified from RNA using iRepertoire nested multiplex PCR. TCRdb recomputed calls from the multiplex PCR reads with MiXCR, one row per CDR3 protein. The data hold 300,000 to 400,000 distinct CDR3 sequences, with around 38% observed a single time. Source material: glioma tissue, nonneoplastic brain tissue, or PBMCs (not recorded which). The receptors were gathered from a human donor with low-grade glioma or glioblastoma, undergoing nonglioma brain surgery, or in good health (not recorded which).

The chain employs TRBV27 and TRBJ2-7; a weak D match, TRBD2 (5 bases). Germline assignment: CDR1 MNHEY and CDR2 SMNVEV (reference sequence). The CDR3 sequence is 16 residues long. Trimming took 2 bases from V and 4 from J, leaving 18 bases between them. This chain's CDR3 is CASSLMGEGGWYEQYF. CDR3 sequence (DNA): TGTGCCAGCAGTTTAATGGGAGAGGGCGGGTGGTACGAGCAGTACTTC.

This clonotype occurred a few times. CDR3 residues: CASSPQGGGNQPQHF. In nucleotides, the CDR3 is TGTGCCAGCAGCCCCCAGGGAGGAGGCAATCAGCCCCAGCATTTT. This sequence joins TRBV7-9 and TRBJ1-5, with a possible D match to TRBD1 (5 bases). The length of the CDR3 is 15 residues. Between the trimmed V and J ends, which lost 5 bases and 2 bases, there was a span of 13 bases. Per germline, CDR1 SEHNR and CDR2 FQNEAQ (reference sequence).

The J gene is TRBJ2-7, the V gene TRBV5-1; 8 nucleotides align to TRBD1. Trimming removed 3 bases from V and 3 bases from J; junction bases left unmatched: 5. CDR1 and CDR2 (germline): SGHRS, YFSETQ. The CDR3 consists of 14 residues. The CDR3 protein is CASSWADRDYEQYF. The CDR3 nucleotides read TGCGCCAGCAGCTGGGCGGACAGGGACTACGAGCAGTACTTC.

The chain couples TRBV29-1 to TRBJ2-7; no clear D. Deletions cut 0 bases from V and 2 bases from J, with 14 bases between. CDR3 size: 15 residues. Looked up from germline, CDR1 is SQVTM and CDR2 is ANQGSEA. CDR3 protein: CSVEDRSITPYEQYF. DNA for the CDR3: TGCAGCGTTGAAGATCGGTCTATTACCCCCTACGAGCAGTACTTC.

This clonotype was detected ten times or more. V and J are TRBV6-2 or TRBV6-3 and TRBJ2-1, with D possibly matching TRBD1 (6 bases). The V gene lost 6 bases and the J gene lost 7 bases, with 19 bases spanning the gap. Germline V lookup: CDR1 MNHEY, CDR2 SVGEGT. The CDR3 sequence is 15 residues long. The CDR3 spells CASRSTGEGYNEQFF. Here the CDR3 DNA reads TGTGCCAGCAGATCGACAGGAGAGGGATATAATGAGCAGTTCTTC.

The J gene is TRBJ1-5, the V gene TRBV12-3 or TRBV12-4, with 7 bases matching TRBD1. This CDR3 has 17 amino acids. V gave up 3 bases and J gave up 5 bases; unmatched junction bases: 13. The CDR3 DNA follows: TGTGCCAGCAGTTTGCTCCAGACAGGGAGGTTGGATCAGCCCCAGCATTTT. It codes for CASSLLQTGRLDQPQHF.

At least ten counts were recorded for this clonotype. The V gene is TRBV4-3, the J gene TRBJ2-3; TRBD2 matches 7 bases. Germline CDR1 LGHNA, CDR2 YSLEER. Losses at the gene ends were 4 bases for V and 4 bases for J; bases not matched to a gene: 8. The CDR3 contains 15 residues. The CDR3 here is CASSPRGGRADTQYF. The CDR3 DNA follows: TGCGCCAGCAGCCCCCGCGGAGGGAGGGCAGATACGCAGTATTTT.

The CDR3 loop reads CASSFLEDSPSYGYTF. CDR3 bases: TGTGCCAGCAGCTTTCTCGAGGACAGTCCTAGCTATGGCTACACCTTC. The gene calls are TRBV7-2 and TRBJ1-2; a possible D gene is TRBD1 (6 bases). Trimming left V 3 bases short and J 4 bases short, with 18 bases between. The CDR3 length is 16 residues. Germline V gene data show CDR1 as SGHTA and CDR2 as FQGNSA.

V is TRBV5-4 and J is TRBJ1-2, with D perhaps matching TRBD1 (5 bases). Germline CDR1 is SGHNT and CDR2 is YYREEE (reference sequence). CDR3 length: 14 residues. V was shortened by 2 bases and J by 4 bases, with 12 bases between the two germline ends. The CDR3, as DNA: TGTGCCAGCAGCTTTTGTGAAGGGACCTATGGCTACACCTTC. It specifies CASSFCEGTYGYTF.

About this clonotype itself: One junction end does not reproduce the germline sequence, and a read error may be involved. This chain connects TRBV2 to TRBJ1-6, with 8 bases fitting TRBD1. Germline V gives CDR1 SNHLY, CDR2 FYNNEI. The CDR3 length is 13 residues. The CDR3, as DNA: TGTGCCAGAGGACAGGGCCATAATTCACCCCCCCACTTT. Its translation is CARGQGHNSPPHF. The complete variable domain, with remaining parts taken from reference TRBV2 and TRBJ1-6, reads EPEVTQTPSHQVTQMGQEVILRCVPISNHLYFYWYRQILGQKVEFLVSFYNNEISEKSEIFDDQFSVERPDGSNFTLKIRSTKLEDSAMYFCARGQGHNSPPHFGNGTRLTVT.

The rearrangement joins TRBV7-2 to TRBJ2-3; D remains unclear. CDR3 length equals 13 residues. Trimming took off 5 bases at V and 4 bases at J, with 10 bases between the two ends. Germline loops: CDR1 SGHTA, CDR2 FQGNSA. CDR3 nucleotides: TGTGCCAGCAGCGCCATAGGGCCAGATACGCAGTATTTT. This encodes CASSAIGPDTQYF. The full variable domain, its missing parts supplied by reference TRBV7-2 and TRBJ2-3, is GAGVSQSPSNKVTEKGKDVELRCDPISGHTALYWYRQSLGQGLEFLIYFQGNSAPDKSGLPSDRFSAERTGGSVSTLTIQRTQQEDSAVYLCASSAIGPDTQYFGPGTRLTVL.

This clonotype appeared a few times. The gene calls are TRBV7-2 and TRBJ2-7; 12 bases are a match to TRBD1. The CDR3 sequence is 14 residues long. The trim removed 11 bases at V and 5 bases at J, leaving 10 bases unmatched. Germline CDR1 reads SGHTA; CDR2 reads FQGNSA. In DNA, the CDR3 is TGTGCCGTCCTCGGGACAGGGGGCCCCCACGAGCAGTACTTC. It translates to CAVLGTGGPHEQYF.

This clonotype was counted ten times or more. This sequence joins TRBV4-1 and TRBJ2-7; 7 bases align to TRBD1. The V gene end was trimmed by 4 bases and the J gene end by 3 bases; junction bases not matched to a gene: 6. Germline lookup yields CDR1 MGHRA and CDR2 YSYEKL. The CDR3 spans 14 residues. CDR3 residues: CASSRRQGNYEQYF. The CDR3 DNA reads as TGCGCCAGCAGCCGTCGACAGGGAAACTACGAGCAGTACTTC.

This clonotype was seen a few times. The rearrangement joins TRBV4-3 to TRBJ2-7, with 8 bases aligning to TRBD2. CDR3 length: 17 amino acids. The trim removed 0 bases at V and 1 base at J, leaving 8 bases unmatched. The germline CDR1 and CDR2 sequences are LGHNA and YSLEER. CDR3 amino acids: CASSQDSSGLRSYEQYF. The CDR3 nucleotides are TGCGCCAGCAGCCAAGATTCTAGCGGGTTGCGGTCCTACGAGCAGTACTTC.

On this clonotype itself: A much more abundant neighbour one base away suggests this may be a read error. The chain carries TRBV6-2 or TRBV6-3 and TRBJ2-7; D unresolved. Germline values: CDR1 MNHEY, CDR2 SVGEGT. Trimming left V 8 bases short and J 1 base short, with 15 bases between. CDR3 length: 14 residues. CDR3 nucleotide sequence: TGTGCCAGCCGGTGGATAGCAGGTTCCTACGAGCAGTACTTC. Translation gives CASRWIAGSYEQYF.

J is TRBJ1-1 and V is TRBV7-2; TRBD1 matches at 9 bases. The germline V gene has CDR1 SGHTA and CDR2 FQGNSA. The ends lost 1 base at V and 4 bases at J; junction bases unmatched: 7. This CDR3 comprises 16 residues. Here the CDR3 DNA reads TGTGCCAGCAGCTTAGTTAGGACAGGGGTAGGCACTGAAGCTTTCTTT. Encoded protein: CASSLVRTGVGTEAFF.

The genes are TRBV18 and TRBJ1-1; 10 bases align to TRBD1. The CDR3 has 15 residues. Germline V CDR1 and CDR2: KGHSH, LQKENI. V was clipped by 2 bases and J by 2 bases; unmatched bases: 2. CDR3 residues: CASSPWDRGNTEAFF. CDR3 in DNA: TGTGCCAGCTCACCATGGGACAGGGGTAACACTGAAGCTTTCTTT.

The rearrangement uses TRBV5-4 and TRBJ2-7; D gene ambiguous. Between the trimmed V and J ends, which lost 4 bases and 6 bases, there was a span of 11 bases. This CDR3 spans 12 amino acids. Germline CDR1 is SGHNT and CDR2 is YYREEE (reference sequence). This CDR3 reads CASSDGRREQYF. For the CDR3, the DNA is TGTGCCAGCAGCGACGGTAGGCGCGAGCAGTACTTC. The full variable domain, with the rest looked up from reference TRBV5-4 and TRBJ2-7, is ETGVTQSPTHLIKTRGQQVTLRCSSQSGHNTVSWYQQALGQGPQFIFQYYREEENGRGNFPPRFSGLQFPNYSSELNVNALELDDSALYLCASSDGRREQYFGPGTRLTVT.